This T cell receptor beta chain was documented in a study of shared clonotypes between healthy human individuals. Germline values: CDR1 LNHDA, CDR2 SQIVND (reference sequence). The CDR3 loop spans 15 amino acids. The donors were all Caucasian adults (living in Nashville, Tennessee). Measured with immunoSEQ multiplex PCR; TCRdb has only the in-frame clones, and not every one. The table lists roughly 500,000 clones, over 60% of them singletons. The rearrangement joins TRBV19 to TRBJ2-5; 7 nucleotides align to TRBD1. The J call may be incorrect, as the DNA end agrees better with TRBJ2-7. This clonotype was obtained from a woman in her 40s in good health. Some clones in this sample may be carry-over from other donors' samples. The sample was PBMCs. CDR3 bases: TGTGCCAGTAGTGGTATCGGGACAGCCTCCTACGAGCAGTACTTC. It is translated as CASSGIGTASYEQYF.